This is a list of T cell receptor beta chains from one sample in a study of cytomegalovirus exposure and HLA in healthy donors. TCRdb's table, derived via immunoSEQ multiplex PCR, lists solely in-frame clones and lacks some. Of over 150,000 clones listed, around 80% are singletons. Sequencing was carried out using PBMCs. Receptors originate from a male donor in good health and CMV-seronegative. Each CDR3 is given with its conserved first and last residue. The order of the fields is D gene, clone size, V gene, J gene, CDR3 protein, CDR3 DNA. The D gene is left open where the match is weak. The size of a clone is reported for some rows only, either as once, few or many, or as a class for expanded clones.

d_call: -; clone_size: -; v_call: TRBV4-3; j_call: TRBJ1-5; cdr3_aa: CASSQDLGGQPQHF; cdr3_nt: TGCGCCAGCAGCCAAGATCTGGGGGGTCAGCCCCAGCATTTT
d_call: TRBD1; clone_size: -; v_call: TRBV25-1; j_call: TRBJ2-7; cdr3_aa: CASSDLRARGNYEQYF; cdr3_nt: TGTGCCAGCAGTGATCTCCGAGCCAGGGGGAACTACGAGCAGTACTTC
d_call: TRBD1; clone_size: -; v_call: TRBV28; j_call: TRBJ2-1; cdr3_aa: CASWGQNSNEQFF; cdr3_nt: TGTGCCAGCTGGGGACAGAATTCCAATGAGCAGTTCTTC
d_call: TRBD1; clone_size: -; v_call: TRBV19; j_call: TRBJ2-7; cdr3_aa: CASSQQGAVYEQYF; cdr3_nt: TGTGCCAGTAGTCAACAGGGGGCGGTCTACGAGCAGTACTTC
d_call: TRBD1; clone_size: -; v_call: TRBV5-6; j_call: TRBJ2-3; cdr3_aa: CASSGSTGAPSDTQYF; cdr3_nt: TGTGCCAGCAGCGGATCGACAGGGGCCCCCTCAGATACGCAGTATTTT
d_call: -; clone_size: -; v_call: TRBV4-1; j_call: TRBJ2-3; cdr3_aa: CASRPGAIPDTDTQYF; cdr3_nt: TGCGCCAGCAGACCGGGAGCCATCCCCGACACAGATACGCAGTATTTT
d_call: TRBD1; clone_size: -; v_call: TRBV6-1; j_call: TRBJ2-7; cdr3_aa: CASSSGQDPSYEQYF; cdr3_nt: TGTGCCAGCAGCTCCGGACAGGATCCCTCCTACGAGCAGTACTTC
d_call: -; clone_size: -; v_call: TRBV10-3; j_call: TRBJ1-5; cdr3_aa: CAISETGVSSNQPQHF; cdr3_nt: TGTGCCATCAGTGAAACAGGCGTGTCTAGCAATCAGCCCCAGCATTTT
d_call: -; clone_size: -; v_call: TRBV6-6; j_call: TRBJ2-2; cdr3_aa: CAHALYTGELFF; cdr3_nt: TGTGCCCACGCACTTTACACCGGGGAGCTGTTTTTT
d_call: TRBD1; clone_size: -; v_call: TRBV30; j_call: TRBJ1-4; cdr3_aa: CAWRTPGQINEKLFF; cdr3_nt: TGTGCCTGGAGGACACCGGGACAGATTAATGAAAAACTGTTTTTT
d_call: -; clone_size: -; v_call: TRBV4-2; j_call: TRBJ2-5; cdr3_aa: CASSQEGSSLYQETQYF; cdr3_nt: TGTGCCAGCAGCCAAGAGGGGTCTAGCCTATACCAAGAGACCCAGTACTTC
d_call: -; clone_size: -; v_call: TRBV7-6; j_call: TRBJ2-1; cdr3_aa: CASSLLIGSNNEQFF; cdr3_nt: TGTGCCAGCAGCTTATTGATCGGGAGTAACAATGAGCAGTTCTTC
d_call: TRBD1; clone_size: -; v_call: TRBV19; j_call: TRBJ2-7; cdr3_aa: CASSIKGRGSSYEQYF; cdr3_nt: TGTGCCAGTAGTATAAAAGGCAGGGGGTCGTCCTACGAGCAGTACTTC
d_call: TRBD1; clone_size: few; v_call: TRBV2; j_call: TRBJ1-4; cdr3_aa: CASSGDRGKLFF; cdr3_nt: TGTGCCAGCAGTGGAGACAGGGGAAAACTGTTTTTT
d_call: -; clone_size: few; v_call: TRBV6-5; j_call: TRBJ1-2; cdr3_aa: CASSETGNYGYTF; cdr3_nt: TGTGCCAGCAGCGAGACGGGGAACTATGGCTACACCTTC
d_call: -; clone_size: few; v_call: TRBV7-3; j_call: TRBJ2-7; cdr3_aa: CASSPLPGQEQYF; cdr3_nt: TGTGCCAGCAGCCCTTTGCCGGGACAAGAGCAGTACTTC
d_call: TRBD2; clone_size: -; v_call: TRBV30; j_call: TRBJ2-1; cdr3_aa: CAWSGDYSYNEQFF; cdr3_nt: TGTGCCTGGAGTGGGGACTACTCCTACAATGAGCAGTTCTTC
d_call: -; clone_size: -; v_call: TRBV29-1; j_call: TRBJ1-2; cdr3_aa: CSVLGRSYGYTF; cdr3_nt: TGCAGCGTTCTGGGGCGGAGCTATGGCTACACCTTC
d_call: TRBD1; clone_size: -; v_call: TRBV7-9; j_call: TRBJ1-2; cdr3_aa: CASSRQGEGYTF; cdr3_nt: TGTGCCAGCAGCCGACAGGGTGAAGGCTACACCTTC
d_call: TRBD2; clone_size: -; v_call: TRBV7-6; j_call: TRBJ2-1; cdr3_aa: CASSLAAGGIEQFF; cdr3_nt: TGTGCCAGCAGCTTAGCAGCGGGGGGCATTGAGCAGTTCTTC
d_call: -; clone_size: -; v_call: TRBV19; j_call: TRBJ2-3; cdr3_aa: CASSRSDLALIEDTQYF; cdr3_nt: TGTGCCAGTAGCAGATCGGACCTAGCGCTTATAGAGGATACGCAGTATTTT
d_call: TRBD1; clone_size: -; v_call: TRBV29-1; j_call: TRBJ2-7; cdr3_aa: CSTRQGAGYEQYF; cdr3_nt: TGCAGCACCAGACAGGGGGCAGGGTACGAGCAGTACTTC
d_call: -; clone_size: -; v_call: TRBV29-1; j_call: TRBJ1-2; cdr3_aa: CSVEDFGRVGYGYTF; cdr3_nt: TGCAGCGTTGAAGATTTTGGCAGGGTGGGCTATGGCTACACCTTC
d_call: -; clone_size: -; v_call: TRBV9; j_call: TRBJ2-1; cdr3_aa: CASSVVASASPPFF; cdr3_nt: TGTGCCAGCAGCGTAGTGGCTAGCGCCTCCCCCCCGTTCTTC
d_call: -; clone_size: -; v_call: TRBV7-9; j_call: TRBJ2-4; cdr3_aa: CASSLGGAGAKNIQYF; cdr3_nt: TGTGCCAGCTCCCTAGGGGGGGCCGGGGCCAAAAACATTCAGTACTTC
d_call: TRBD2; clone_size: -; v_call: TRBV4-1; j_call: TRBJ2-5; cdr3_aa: CASSQPGGLEETQYF; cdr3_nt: TGCGCCAGCAGCCAACCGGGGGGGCTTGAAGAGACCCAGTACTTC
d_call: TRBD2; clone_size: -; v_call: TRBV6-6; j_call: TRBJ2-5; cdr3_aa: CASKLPLAGEQYF; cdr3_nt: TGTGCCAGCAAGCTACCACTAGCGGGTGAGCAGTACTTC
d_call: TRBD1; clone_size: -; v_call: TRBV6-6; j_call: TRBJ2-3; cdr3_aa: CASTTGGQSTDTQYF; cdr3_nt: TGTGCCAGCACCACAGGGGGCCAAAGCACAGATACGCAGTATTTT
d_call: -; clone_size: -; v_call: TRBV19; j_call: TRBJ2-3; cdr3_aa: CASRPASDTSTDTQYF; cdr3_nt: TGTGCCAGTAGGCCCGCTAGCGACACTAGCACAGATACGCAGTATTTT
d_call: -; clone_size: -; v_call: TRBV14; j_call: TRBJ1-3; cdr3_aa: CASSQPITPGGGNTIYF; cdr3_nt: TGTGCCAGCAGCCAACCTATTACCCCCGGGGGAGGAAACACCATATATTTT
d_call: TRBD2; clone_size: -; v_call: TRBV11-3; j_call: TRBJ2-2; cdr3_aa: CASSYRGLAGNGELFF; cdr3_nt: TGTGCCAGCAGCTACCGGGGACTAGCGGGAAACGGGGAGCTGTTTTTT
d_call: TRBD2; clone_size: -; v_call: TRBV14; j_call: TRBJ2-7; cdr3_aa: CASSQALAGAYEQYF; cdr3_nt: TGTGCCAGCAGCCAAGCCCTAGCGGGGGCCTACGAGCAGTACTTC
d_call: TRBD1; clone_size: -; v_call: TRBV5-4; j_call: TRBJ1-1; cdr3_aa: CASSLLQGAGEAFF; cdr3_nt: TGTGCCAGCAGCTTGCTACAGGGGGCTGGTGAAGCTTTCTTT
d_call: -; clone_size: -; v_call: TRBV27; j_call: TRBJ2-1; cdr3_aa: CASSLLRGNEQFF; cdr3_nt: TGTGCCAGCAGTTTATTAAGAGGCAATGAGCAGTTCTTC
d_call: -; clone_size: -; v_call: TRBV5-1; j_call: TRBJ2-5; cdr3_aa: CASSWSSGGETQYF; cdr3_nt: TGCGCCAGCAGCTGGTCGTCTGGAGGAGAGACCCAGTACTTC
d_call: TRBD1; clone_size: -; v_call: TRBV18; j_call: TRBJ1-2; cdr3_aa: CASSLDRDANYGYTF; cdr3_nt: TGTGCCAGCTCACTGGACAGGGACGCTAACTATGGCTACACCTTC
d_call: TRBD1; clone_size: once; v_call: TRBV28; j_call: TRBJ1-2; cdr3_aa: CASGRTGGYGYTF; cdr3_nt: TGTGCCAGCGGACGGACAGGGGGGTATGGCTACACCTTC
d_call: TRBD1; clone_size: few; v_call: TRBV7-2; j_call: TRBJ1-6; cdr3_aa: CASSYYRGRNSPLHF; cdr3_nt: TGTGCCAGCAGCTACTACAGGGGGCGAAATTCACCCCTCCACTTT
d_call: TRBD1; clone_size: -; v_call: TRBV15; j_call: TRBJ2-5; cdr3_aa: CATSRAGTGRETQYF; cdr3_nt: TGTGCCACCAGCAGAGCCGGGACAGGGCGGGAGACCCAGTACTTC
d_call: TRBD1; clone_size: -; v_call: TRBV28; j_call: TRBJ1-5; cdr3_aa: CASREDRGGYSNQPQHF; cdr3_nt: TGTGCCAGCAGGGAAGACAGGGGTGGATATAGCAATCAGCCCCAGCATTTT
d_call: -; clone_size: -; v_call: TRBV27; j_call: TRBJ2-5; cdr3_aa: CASSFGGPGETQYF; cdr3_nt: TGTGCCAGCAGTTTCGGAGGGCCGGGGGAGACCCAGTACTTC
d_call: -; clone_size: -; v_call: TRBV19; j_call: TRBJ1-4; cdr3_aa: CASSIPEKLFF; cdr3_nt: TGTGCCAGTAGTATTCCGGAAAAACTGTTTTTT
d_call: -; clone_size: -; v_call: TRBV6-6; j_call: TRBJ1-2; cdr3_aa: CASSYSTWNDYGYTF; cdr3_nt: TGTGCCAGCAGTTATTCGACATGGAATGACTATGGCTACACCTTC
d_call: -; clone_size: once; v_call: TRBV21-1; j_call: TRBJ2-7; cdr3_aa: CASSATPSGAYEQYF; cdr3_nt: TGTGCCAGCAGCGCGACGCCTAGCGGAGCATACGAGCAGTACTTC
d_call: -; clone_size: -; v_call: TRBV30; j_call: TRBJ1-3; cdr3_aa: CAWSVQGGNTIYF; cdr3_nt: TGTGCCTGGAGTGTACAGGGAGGAAACACCATATATTTT
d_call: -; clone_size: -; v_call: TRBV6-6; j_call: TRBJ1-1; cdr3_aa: CASSSQFTEAFF; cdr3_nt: TGTGCCAGCAGTTCCCAGTTCACTGAAGCTTTCTTT
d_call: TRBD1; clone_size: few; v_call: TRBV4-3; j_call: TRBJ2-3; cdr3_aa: CASSHQTGTGVGDTQYF; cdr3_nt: TGCGCCAGCAGCCACCAAACCGGGACAGGGGTTGGAGATACGCAGTATTTT
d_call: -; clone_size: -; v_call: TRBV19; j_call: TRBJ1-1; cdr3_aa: CASFDSMNTEAFF; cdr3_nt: TGTGCCAGTTTTGACAGTATGAACACTGAAGCTTTCTTT
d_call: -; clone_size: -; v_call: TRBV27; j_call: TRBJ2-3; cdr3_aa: CASSPIPLGRSESTDTQYF; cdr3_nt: TGTGCCAGCAGTCCAATCCCCCTCGGTCGGAGCGAAAGCACAGATACGCAGTATTTT
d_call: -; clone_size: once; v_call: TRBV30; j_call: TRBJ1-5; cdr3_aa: CAWSEGDTKDQPQHF; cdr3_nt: TGTGCCTGGAGTGAGGGGGACACCAAAGATCAGCCCCAGCATTTT
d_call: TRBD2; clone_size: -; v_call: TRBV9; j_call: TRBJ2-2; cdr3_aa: CASSLSGKNTGELFF; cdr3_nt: TGTGCCAGCAGCCTTAGCGGGAAGAACACCGGGGAGCTGTTTTTT
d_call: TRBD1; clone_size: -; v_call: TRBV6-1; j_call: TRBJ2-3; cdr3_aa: CASSEVQGDSTQYF; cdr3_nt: TGTGCCAGCAGTGAAGTACAGGGGGATTCTACGCAGTATTTT